This T cell receptor beta chain came from a study of T cells after yellow fever vaccination. MiXCR was run by TCRdb on the 5' RACE reads, yielding one entry per CDR3 protein. The top ten hold 15% to 20% of the sample, which has 400,000 or so distinct CDR3 sequences, around 20% seen once. The germline V gene encodes CDR1 SGHTA and CDR2 FQGNSA. This CDR3 spans 13 amino acids. With 8 bases removed from V and 7 bases from J, the gap between germline ends came to 15 bases. The chain employs TRBV7-2 and TRBJ1-5; TRBD1 is a possible D gene (5 bases). This TCR derives from a man aged 18 to 30 who received the YFV17D yellow fever vaccine. The sequencing here drew on PBMCs, taken before the yellow fever booster vaccination. CDR3 DNA sequence: TGTGCCAGCTCGTCAGGGATAGAGCAGCCCCAGCATTTT. Translated, it gives CASSSGIEQPQHF.